The clone carrying this TCR beta chain has at least ten counts. Its target is unknown. V was trimmed by 6 bases and J by 4 bases, leaving 16 bases between them. The CDR3 is 14 amino acids. Germline loops: CDR1 MNHEY, CDR2 SMNVEV (reference sequence). These data belong to a study of post-analysis software for immune sequencing data. Unique molecular identifiers were present in the TCR beta cDNA libraries. Input populations of roughly 0.85 to 11 million T cells gave rise to roughly 500,000 cDNA molecules. TCRdb analysed the PCR reads with MiXCR anew, one entry per CDR3 protein. The sample includes about 760,000 distinct CDR3 sequences, about 27% of them seen just once. The study, taken as a whole, reports: In patients, roughly five TRBV segments were more frequent than in controls, with TRBV5-6, TRBV5-1 and TRBV20-1 among them. Batch-mates among the samples co-clustered strongly by F measure.

J is TRBJ2-7 and V is TRBV27, with D perhaps TRBD1 (5 bases). Sequenced input: blood. The TCR sequence derives from a girl aged 5-17 years with multiple sclerosis. The CDR3 region is CASSFRQLPYEQYF. The CDR3 nucleotides read TGTGCCAGCAGCTTCCGACAGTTACCTTACGAGCAGTACTTC.